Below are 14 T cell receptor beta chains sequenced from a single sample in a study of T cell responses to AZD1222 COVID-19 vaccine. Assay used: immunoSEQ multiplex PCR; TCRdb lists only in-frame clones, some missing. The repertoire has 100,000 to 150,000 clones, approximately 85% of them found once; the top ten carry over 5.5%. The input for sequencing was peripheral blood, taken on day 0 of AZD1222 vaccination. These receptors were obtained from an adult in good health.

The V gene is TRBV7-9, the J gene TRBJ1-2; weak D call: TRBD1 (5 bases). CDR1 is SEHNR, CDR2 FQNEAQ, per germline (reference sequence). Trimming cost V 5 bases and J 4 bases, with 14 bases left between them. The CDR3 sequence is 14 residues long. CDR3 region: CASSIGAGPYGYTF. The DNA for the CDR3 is TGTGCCAGCAGCATAGGGGCAGGCCCCTATGGCTACACCTTC.

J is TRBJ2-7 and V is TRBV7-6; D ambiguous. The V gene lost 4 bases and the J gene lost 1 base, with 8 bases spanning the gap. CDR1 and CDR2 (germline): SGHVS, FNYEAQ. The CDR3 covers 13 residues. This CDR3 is CASSSSPSYEQYF. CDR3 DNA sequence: TGTGCCAGCAGCTCCTCCCCTTCCTACGAGCAGTACTTC.

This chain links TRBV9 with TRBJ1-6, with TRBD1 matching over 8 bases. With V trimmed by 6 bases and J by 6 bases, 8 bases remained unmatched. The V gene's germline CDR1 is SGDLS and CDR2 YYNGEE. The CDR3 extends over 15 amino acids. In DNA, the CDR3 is TGTGCCAGCAACTCCGGGACAGGCTTTAATTCACCCCTCCACTTT. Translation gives CASNSGTGFNSPLHF.

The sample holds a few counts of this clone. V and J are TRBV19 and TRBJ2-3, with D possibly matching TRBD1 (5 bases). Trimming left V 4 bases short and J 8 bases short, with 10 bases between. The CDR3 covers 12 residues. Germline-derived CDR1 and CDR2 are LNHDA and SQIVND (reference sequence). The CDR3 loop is CASSTTGVTQYF. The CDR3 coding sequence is TGTGCCAGTAGTACCACAGGAGTTACGCAGTATTTT.

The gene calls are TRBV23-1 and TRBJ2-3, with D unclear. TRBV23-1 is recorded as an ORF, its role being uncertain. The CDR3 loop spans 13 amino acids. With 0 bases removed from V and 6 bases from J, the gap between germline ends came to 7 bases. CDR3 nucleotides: TGCGCCAGCAGTCAATCGAGGTTTGATACGCAGTATTTT. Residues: CASSQSRFDTQYF.

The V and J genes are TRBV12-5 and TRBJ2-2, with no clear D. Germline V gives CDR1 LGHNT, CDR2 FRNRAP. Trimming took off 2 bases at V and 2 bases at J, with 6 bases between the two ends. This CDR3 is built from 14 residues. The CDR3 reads CASGLTTNTGELFF. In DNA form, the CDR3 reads TGTGCTAGTGGTTTGACGACTAACACCGGGGAGCTGTTTTTT.

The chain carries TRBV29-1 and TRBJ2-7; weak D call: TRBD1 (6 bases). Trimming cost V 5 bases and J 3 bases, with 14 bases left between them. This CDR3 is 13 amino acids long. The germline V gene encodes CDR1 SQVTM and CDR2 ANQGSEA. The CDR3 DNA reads TGCAGCGTTTCACAGGGTTTAGGCTACGAGCAGTACTTC. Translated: CSVSQGLGYEQYF.

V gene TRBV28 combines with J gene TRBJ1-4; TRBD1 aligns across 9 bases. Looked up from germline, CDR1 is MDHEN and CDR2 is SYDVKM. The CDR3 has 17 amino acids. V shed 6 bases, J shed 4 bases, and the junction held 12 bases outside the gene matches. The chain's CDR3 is CASRVFPGTGINEKLFF. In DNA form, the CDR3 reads TGTGCCAGCAGAGTTTTCCCCGGGACAGGGATTAATGAAAAACTGTTTTTT.

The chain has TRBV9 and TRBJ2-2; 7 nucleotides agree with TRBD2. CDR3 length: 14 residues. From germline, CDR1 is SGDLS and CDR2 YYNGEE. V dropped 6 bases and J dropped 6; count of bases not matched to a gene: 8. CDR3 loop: CASTSLGGAGELFF. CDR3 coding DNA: TGTGCCAGCACCTCCCTGGGGGGGGCCGGGGAGCTGTTTTTT.

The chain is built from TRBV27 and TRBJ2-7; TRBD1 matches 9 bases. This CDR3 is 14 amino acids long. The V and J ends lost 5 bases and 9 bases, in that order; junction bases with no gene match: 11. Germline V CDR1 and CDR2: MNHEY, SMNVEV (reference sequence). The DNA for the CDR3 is TGTGCCAGCAGTCCCCCAACAGGGGGCGAAGGGCAGTACTTC. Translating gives CASSPPTGGEGQYF.

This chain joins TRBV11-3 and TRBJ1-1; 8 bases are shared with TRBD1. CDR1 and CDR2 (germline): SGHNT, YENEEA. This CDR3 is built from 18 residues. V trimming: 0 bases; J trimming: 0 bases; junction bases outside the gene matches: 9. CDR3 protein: CASSLDGTGSHMNTEAFF. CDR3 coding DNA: TGTGCCAGCAGCTTAGACGGGACAGGTTCCCACATGAACACTGAAGCTTTCTTT.

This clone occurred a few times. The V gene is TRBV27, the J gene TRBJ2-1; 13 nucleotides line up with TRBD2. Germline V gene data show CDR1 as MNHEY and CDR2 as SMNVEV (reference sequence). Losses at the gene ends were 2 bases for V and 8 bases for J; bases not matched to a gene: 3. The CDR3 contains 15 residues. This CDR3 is CASSLTSGGADEQFF. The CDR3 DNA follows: TGTGCCAGCAGTTTAACTAGCGGGGGGGCCGATGAGCAGTTCTTC.

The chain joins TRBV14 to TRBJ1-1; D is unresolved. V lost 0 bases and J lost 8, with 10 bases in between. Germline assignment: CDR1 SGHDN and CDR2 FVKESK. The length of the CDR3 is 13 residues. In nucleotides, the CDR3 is TGTGCCAGCAGCCAAGATTTCCTCTTGGAAGCTTTCTTT. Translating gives CASSQDFLLEAFF.

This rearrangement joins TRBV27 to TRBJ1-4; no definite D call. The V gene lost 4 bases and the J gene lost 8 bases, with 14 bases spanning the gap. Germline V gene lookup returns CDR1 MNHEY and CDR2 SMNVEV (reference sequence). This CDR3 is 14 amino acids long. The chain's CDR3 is CASSSLEGREKLFF. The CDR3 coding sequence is TGTGCCAGCAGTTCCCTAGAAGGGAGGGAAAAACTGTTTTTT.